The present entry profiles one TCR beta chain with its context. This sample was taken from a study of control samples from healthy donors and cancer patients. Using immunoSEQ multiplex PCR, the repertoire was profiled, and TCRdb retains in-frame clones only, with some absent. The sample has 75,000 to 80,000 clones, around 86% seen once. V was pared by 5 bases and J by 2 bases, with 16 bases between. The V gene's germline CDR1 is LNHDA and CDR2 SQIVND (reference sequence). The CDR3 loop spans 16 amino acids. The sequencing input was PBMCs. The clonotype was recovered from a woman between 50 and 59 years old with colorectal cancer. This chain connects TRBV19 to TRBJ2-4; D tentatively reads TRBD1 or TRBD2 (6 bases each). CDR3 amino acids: CASSPRGGISKNIQYF. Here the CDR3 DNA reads TGTGCCAGTAGTCCCCGAGGGGGGATCTCCAAAAACATTCAGTACTTC.